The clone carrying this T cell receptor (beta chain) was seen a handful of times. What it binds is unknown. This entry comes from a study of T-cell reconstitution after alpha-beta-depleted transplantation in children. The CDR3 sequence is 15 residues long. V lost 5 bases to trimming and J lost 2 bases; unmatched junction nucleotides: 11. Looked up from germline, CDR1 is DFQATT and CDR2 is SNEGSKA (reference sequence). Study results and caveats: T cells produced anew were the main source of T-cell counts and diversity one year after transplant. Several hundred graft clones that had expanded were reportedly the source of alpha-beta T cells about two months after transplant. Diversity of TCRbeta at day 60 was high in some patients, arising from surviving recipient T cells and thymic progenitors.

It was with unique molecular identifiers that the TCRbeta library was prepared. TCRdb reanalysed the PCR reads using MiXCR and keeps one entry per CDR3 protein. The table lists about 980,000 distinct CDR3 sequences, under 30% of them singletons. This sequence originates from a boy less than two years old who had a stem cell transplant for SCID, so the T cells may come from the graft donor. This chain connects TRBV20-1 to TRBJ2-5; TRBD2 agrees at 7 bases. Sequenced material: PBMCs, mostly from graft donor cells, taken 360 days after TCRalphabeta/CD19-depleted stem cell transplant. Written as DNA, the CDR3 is TGCAGTGCTGCAATACACAACGGGGGGCAAGAGACCCAGTACTTC. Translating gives CSAAIHNGGQETQYF.